The rows below give T cell receptor beta chains drawn from one sample of a study of ipilimumab plus nivolumab after autologous stem cell transplantation. TCRdb keeps only in-frame clones here, not all; method: immunoSEQ multiplex PCR. Here the sample spans some 46,000 clones, approximately 91% being singletons. The material sequenced was PBMCs, taken in a trial of ipilimumab plus nivolumab as post-transplant consolidation. The receptors shown here come from a male donor with multiple myeloma. The CDR3 runs from the conserved cysteine through the conserved F or W.

v_call	cdr3_aa
TRBV14	CASSQDLHTTQYF
TRBV2	CASSVRSPLSSYNSPLHF
TRBV5-3	CARSLGGHLYNSPLHF
TRBV7-9	CASSHSGGAYNEQFF
TRBV7-3	CASSSRQGGTGELFF
TRBV9	CASSVLGLHNEQFF
TRBV2	CASSLQGAYEQYF
TRBV18	CASSPGFEWGEQYF
TRBV27	CASSFEGAGDTQYF
TRBV5-1	CASSLGVGRGTGELFF
TRBV4-1	CASSPDRGGGYTF
TRBV14	CASSQHRGSGNSPLHF
TRBV5-1	CASSWDTMNTGELFF
TRBV7-9	CASSKGTSGFNNEQFF
TRBV4-1	CASSQERGETQYF
TRBV5-1	CASRRQGADNEQFF
TRBV7-3	CASSFSGAKNIQYF
TRBV4-1	CASSQARDRAEQYF
TRBV5-3	CARSFSETQYF
TRBV18	CASSPGRTYEQYF
TRBV11-3	CASSWDRGLTGELFF
TRBV11-2	CASSPTGYGYTF
TRBV5-1	CASRDAQGADTQYF
TRBV7-9	CASSPGTGGVGELFF
TRBV5-1	CASSLELNTEAFF
TRBV19	CASSPGRVNSPLHF
TRBV10-3	CAITRAGGGDTQYF
TRBV30	CAWSVARVNTF
TRBV19	CASSFGTESNGYTF
TRBV6-5	CASGSAGSLREQYF
TRBV29-1	CSVSSGRQETQYF
TRBV10-1	CASSVLAEGEQFF
TRBV6-5	CASSYVEGEQYF
TRBV7-2	CASSLAGGGSNQPQHF
TRBV2	CASKRGRDTQYF
TRBV6-6	CASSAAWAPLHF
TRBV21-1	CASSLRSYGYTF
TRBV9	CASSATIHSAAFF
TRBV5-6	CASSLPWSGNTIYF
TRBV2	CASSLEMNTEAFF
TRBV10-3	CAISENGYGYTF
TRBV19	CASNDRGVGPDTQYF
TRBV29-1	CSAGVRGPNYGYTF
TRBV5-4	CASSLQGASYEQYF
TRBV5-1	CASSLGQAVSGYTF
TRBV9	CASSLPTSGGAGTDTQYF
TRBV6-6	CASSYSQYTEAFF
TRBV7-2	CASSPGLLADTQYF